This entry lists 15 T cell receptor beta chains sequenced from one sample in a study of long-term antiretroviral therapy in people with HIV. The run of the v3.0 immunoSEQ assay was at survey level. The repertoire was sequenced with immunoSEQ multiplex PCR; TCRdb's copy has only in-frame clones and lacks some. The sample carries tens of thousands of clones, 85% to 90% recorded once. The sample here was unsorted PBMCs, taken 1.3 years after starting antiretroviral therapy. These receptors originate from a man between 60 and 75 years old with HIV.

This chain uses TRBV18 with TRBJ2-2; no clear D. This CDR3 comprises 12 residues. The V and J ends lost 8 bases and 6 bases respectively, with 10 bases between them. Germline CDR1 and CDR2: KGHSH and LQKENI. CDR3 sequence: CASAHGPGELFF. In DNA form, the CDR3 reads TGTGCCAGCGCACACGGCCCCGGGGAGCTGTTTTTT.

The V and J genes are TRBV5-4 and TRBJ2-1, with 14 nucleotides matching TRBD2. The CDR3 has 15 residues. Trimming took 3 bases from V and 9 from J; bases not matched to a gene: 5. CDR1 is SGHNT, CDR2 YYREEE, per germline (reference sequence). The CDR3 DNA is TGTGCCAGCAGCTCTGGGACTAGCGGGGGAACTGAGCAGTTCTTC. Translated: CASSSGTSGGTEQFF.

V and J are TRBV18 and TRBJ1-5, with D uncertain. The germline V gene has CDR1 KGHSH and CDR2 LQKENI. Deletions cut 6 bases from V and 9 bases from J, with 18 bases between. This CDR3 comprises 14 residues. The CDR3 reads CASSSRQEVGPQHF. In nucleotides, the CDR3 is TGTGCCAGCTCCTCGAGGCAGGAAGTGGGGCCCCAGCATTTT.

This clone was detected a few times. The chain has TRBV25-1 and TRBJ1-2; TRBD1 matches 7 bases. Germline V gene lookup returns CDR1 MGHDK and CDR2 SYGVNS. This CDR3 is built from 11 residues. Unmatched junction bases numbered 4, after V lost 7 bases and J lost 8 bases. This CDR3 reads CASTGGRGYTF. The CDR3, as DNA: TGTGCCAGCACAGGGGGAAGGGGCTACACCTTC.

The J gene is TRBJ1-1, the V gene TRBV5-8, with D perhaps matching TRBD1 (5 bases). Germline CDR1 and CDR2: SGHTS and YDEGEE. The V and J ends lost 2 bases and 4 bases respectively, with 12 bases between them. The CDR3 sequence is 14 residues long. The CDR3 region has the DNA TGTGCCAGCAGCTTAGCGGGGGTAAGCACTGAAGCTTTCTTT. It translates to CASSLAGVSTEAFF. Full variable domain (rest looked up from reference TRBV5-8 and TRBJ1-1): EAGVTQSPTHLIKTRGQQATLRCSPISGHTSVYWYQQALGLGLQFLLWYDEGEERNRGNFPPRFSGRQFPNYSSELNVNALELEDSALYLCASSLAGVSTEAFFGQGTRLTVV.

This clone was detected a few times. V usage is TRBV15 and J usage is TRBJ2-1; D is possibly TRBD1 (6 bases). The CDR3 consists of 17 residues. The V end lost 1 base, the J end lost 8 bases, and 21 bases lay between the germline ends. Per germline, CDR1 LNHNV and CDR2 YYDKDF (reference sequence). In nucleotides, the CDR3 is TGTGCCACCAGCAGAGCCACGACAGGTCGGGTTTGGGATGAGCAGTTCTTC. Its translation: CATSRATTGRVWDEQFF. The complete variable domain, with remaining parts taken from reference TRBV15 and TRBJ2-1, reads DAMVIQNPRYQVTQFGKPVTLSCSQTLNHNVMYWYQQKSSQAPKLLFHYYDKDFNNEADTPDNFQSRRPNTSFCFLDIRSPGLGDTAMYLCATSRATTGRVWDEQFFGPGTRLTVL.

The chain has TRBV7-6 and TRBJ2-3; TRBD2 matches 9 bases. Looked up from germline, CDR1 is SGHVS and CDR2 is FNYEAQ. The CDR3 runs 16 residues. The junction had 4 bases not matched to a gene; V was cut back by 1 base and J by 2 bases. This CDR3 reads CASSLVAGGYTDTQYF. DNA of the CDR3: TGTGCCAGCAGCTTAGTGGCGGGGGGGTACACAGATACGCAGTATTTT.

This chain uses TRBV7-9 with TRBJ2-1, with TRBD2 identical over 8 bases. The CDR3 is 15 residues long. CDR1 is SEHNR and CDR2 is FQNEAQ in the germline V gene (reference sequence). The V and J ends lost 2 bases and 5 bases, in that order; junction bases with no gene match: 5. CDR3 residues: CASSLPGTRHNEQFF. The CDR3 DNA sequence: TGTGCCAGCAGCTTACCCGGGACTAGGCACAATGAGCAGTTCTTC.

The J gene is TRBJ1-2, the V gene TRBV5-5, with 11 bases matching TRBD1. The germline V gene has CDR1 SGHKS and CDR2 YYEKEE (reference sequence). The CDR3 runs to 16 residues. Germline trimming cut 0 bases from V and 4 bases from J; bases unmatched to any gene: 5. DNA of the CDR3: TGTGCCAGCAGCTTGGCAGGGGACAGGGGGACCTATGGCTACACCTTC. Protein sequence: CASSLAGDRGTYGYTF.

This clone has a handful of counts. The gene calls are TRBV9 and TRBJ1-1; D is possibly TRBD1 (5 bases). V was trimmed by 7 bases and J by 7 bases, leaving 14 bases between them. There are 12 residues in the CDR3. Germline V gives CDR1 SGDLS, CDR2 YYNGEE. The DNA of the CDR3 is TGTGCCAGCTCCGGGGGATTGGGTGAAGCTTTCTTT. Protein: CASSGGLGEAFF.

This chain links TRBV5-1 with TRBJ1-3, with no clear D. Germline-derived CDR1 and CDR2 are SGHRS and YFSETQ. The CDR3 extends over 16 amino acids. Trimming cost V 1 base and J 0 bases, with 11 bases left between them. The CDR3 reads CASSLQGYSSGNTIYF. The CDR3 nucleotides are TGCGCCAGCAGCTTGCAAGGTTACTCCTCTGGAAACACCATATATTTT.

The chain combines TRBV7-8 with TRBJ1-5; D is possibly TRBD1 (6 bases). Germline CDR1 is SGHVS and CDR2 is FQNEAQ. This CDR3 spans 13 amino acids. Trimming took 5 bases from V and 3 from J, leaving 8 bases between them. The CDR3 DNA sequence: TGTGCCAGCAGCAGGGACACCAATCAGCCCCAGCATTTT. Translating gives CASSRDTNQPQHF.

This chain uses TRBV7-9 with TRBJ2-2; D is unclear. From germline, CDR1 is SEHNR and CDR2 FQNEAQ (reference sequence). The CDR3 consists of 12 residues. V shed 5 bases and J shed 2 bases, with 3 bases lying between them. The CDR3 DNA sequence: TGTGCCAGCAGCCTCAACACCGGGGAGCTGTTTTTT. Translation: CASSLNTGELFF.

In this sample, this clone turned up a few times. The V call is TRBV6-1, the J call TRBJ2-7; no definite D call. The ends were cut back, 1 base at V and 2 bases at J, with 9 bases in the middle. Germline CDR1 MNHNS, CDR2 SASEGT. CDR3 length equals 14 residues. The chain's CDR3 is CASSEVTPPYEQYF. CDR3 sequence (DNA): TGTGCCAGCAGTGAAGTTACGCCTCCCTACGAGCAGTACTTC.

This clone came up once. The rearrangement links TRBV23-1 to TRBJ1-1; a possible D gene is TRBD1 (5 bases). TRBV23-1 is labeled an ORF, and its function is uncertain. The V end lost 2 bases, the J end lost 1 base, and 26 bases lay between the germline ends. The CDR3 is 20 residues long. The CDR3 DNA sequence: TGCGCCAGCAGTCAAAACCGTAACCGCCTGCTGAGGGGCGAGAACACTGAAGCTTTCTTT. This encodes CASSQNRNRLLRGENTEAFF.